Shown below are 21 T cell receptor beta chains from a single sample sequenced in a study of CD8+CD57+ T cells in acquired aplastic anemia. TCR beta VDJ and CDR3 profiles were obtained from a genomic DNA template. TCRdb re-called the reads through MiXCR, storing one row per CDR3 protein. The sample includes around 190,000 distinct CDR3 sequences, around 60% of them seen just once. The material sequenced was sorted CD4+, CD8+, or CD8+CD57+ T cells (not recorded which) from PBMCs. All receptors come from a human donor in good health.

The sample holds many counts of this clonotype. The chain recombines TRBV4-3 with TRBJ1-4, with a tentative D call TRBD1 (6 bases). Trimming removed 4 bases from V and 4 bases from J, with 13 bases in between. Germline V lookup: CDR1 LGHNA, CDR2 YSLEER. The CDR3 totals 15 residues. The CDR3 spells CASSPYRAVNEKLFF. The CDR3 region has the DNA TGCGCCAGCAGCCCTTACAGGGCGGTTAATGAAAAACTGTTTTTT.

At least ten counts were recorded for this clonotype. The rearrangement joins TRBV7-8 to TRBJ1-6, with D uncertain. This CDR3 spans 14 amino acids. V was cut by 5 bases and J by 4 bases, with 9 bases left in between. Germline V lookup: CDR1 SGHVS, CDR2 FQNEAQ. The CDR3: CASSPEDYNSPLHF. CDR3 DNA sequence: TGTGCCAGCAGCCCGGAGGATTATAATTCACCCCTCCACTTT.

V and J are TRBV7-2 and TRBJ1-1, with D tentatively TRBD1 (6 bases). The CDR3 is 15 amino acids. The ends were cut back, 1 base at V and 6 bases at J, with 15 bases in the middle. The germline V gene encodes CDR1 SGHTA and CDR2 FQGNSA. For the CDR3, the DNA is TGTGCCAGCAGCTTAGATGGGGCAGGGGAGGCTGAAGCTTTCTTT. Amino acids: CASSLDGAGEAEAFF.

The chain employs TRBV7-9 and TRBJ2-5; 9 bases line up with TRBD2. V lost 5 bases, J lost 4 bases, and 8 bases stayed unmatched. CDR3 length: 15 amino acids. Per germline, CDR1 SEHNR and CDR2 FQNEAQ (reference sequence). The CDR3 reads CASSPSRAGGETQYF. DNA for the CDR3: TGTGCCAGCAGCCCGAGTAGAGCGGGAGGAGAGACCCAGTACTTC.

The J gene is TRBJ1-6, the V gene TRBV28; possible D gene TRBD1, 6 bases. V was pared by 7 bases and J by 3 bases, with 22 bases between. This CDR3 has 18 amino acids. Germline loops: CDR1 MDHEN, CDR2 SYDVKM. DNA of the CDR3: TGTGCCAGCACTCCTAGGGTAGGGGGGGGCCTCTATAATTCACCCCTCCACTTT. Encoded protein: CASTPRVGGGLYNSPLHF.

V and J are TRBV10-2 and TRBJ2-7, with 8 bases that match TRBD1. The CDR3 totals 18 residues. Trimming at V came to 3 bases and at J to 5 bases, leaving 18 bases not matched to a gene. The germline V gene has CDR1 WSHSY and CDR2 SAAADI. The CDR3, as DNA: TGCGCCAGCAGTGAAGGGCCAGGGGGCAAGTTATTGTTCAACGAGCAGTACTTC. Its protein is CASSEGPGGKLLFNEQYF.

This sequence joins TRBV7-9 and TRBJ1-6, with TRBD1 as a possible D gene (5 bases). With 1 base removed from V and 8 bases from J, the gap between germline ends came to 9 bases. This CDR3 has 14 residues. The germline CDR1 and CDR2 sequences are SEHNR and FQNEAQ (reference sequence). The CDR3 bases are TGTGCCAGCAGCTTAGTCGGGGGGGATTCACCCCTCCACTTT. This encodes CASSLVGGDSPLHF. The variable domain in full, completed from reference TRBV7-9 and TRBJ1-6, reads DTGVSQNPRHKITKRGQNVTFRCDPISEHNRLYWYRQTLGQGPEFLTYFQNEAQLEKSRLLSDRFSAERPKGSFSTLEIQRTEQGDSAMYLCASSLVGGDSPLHFGNGTRLTVT.

This clonotype showed up many times. The V and J genes are TRBV19 and TRBJ2-3; 16 positions match TRBD2. Germline V lookup: CDR1 LNHDA, CDR2 SQIVND (reference sequence). J lost 0 bases, V lost 6 bases, and 21 bases had no gene match. The CDR3 extends over 23 amino acids. CDR3 sequence: CASRDRVIPGLAGGLESTDTQYF. In nucleotides, the CDR3 is TGTGCCAGTAGGGACAGAGTCATACCGGGACTAGCGGGAGGGCTAGAAAGCACAGATACGCAGTATTTT.

This clonotype was seen more than once but under ten times. The rearrangement joins TRBV10-3 to TRBJ1-1; TRBD1 matches 8 bases. CDR3 length: 13 residues. Looked up from germline, CDR1 is ENHRY and CDR2 is SYGVKD. With 4 bases clipped from V and 3 bases from J, the junction kept 1 base outside the gene matches. The CDR3 sequence is CAISGTGHTEAFF. The CDR3 DNA sequence: TGTGCCATCAGTGGGACAGGGCACACTGAAGCTTTCTTT.

With regard to this clonotype: At one of its ends the junction is not consistent with the germline gene, which may arise from a read error. This chain uses TRBV7-2 with TRBJ1-4; weak D call: TRBD1 (6 bases). This CDR3 spans 8 amino acids. CDR1 SGHTA and CDR2 FQGNSA come from the germline V gene. This CDR3 is CASSSGTW. The DNA of the CDR3 is TGTGCCAGCAGCTCCGGGACATGG.

This clonotype was found many times. The V and J genes are TRBV10-3 and TRBJ2-5; D gene ambiguous. Per the germline V gene, CDR1 is ENHRY and CDR2 is SYGVKD. This CDR3 is 13 amino acids long. V was shortened by 0 bases and J by 6 bases, with 8 bases between the two germline ends. The CDR3 DNA reads TGTGCCATCAGTGAGTCGACTCCGAAGACCCAGTACTTC. It translates to CAISESTPKTQYF.

The chain uses TRBV7-8 and TRBJ2-2; 9 positions match TRBD1. Germline CDR1 and CDR2: SGHVS and FQNEAQ. The CDR3 runs 15 residues. The J segment lost 3 bases and the V segment lost 6 bases, leaving 5 bases of the junction unmatched. The CDR3 protein is CASRGQGGDTGELFF. CDR3 nucleotide sequence: TGTGCCAGCAGGGGACAGGGAGGCGACACCGGGGAGCTGTTTTTT.

This clonotype was observed at least ten times. V is TRBV5-8 and J is TRBJ2-5; tentatively, D is TRBD2 (7 bases). Germline loops: CDR1 SGHTS, CDR2 YDEGEE. The germline V and J ends were trimmed by 4 bases and 3 bases, with 16 bases remaining between them. This CDR3 spans 15 amino acids. The CDR3 nucleotides are TGTGCCAGCAGCCACGAAGGGGGAGGGAAAGAGACCCAGTACTTC. It specifies CASSHEGGGKETQYF. Complete variable domain (other parts from reference TRBV5-8 and TRBJ2-5): EAGVTQSPTHLIKTRGQQATLRCSPISGHTSVYWYQQALGLGLQFLLWYDEGEERNRGNFPPRFSGRQFPNYSSELNVNALELEDSALYLCASSHEGGGKETQYFGPGTRLLVL.

Only one count was recorded for this clonotype. The chain joins TRBV7-3 to TRBJ1-1, with D possibly TRBD1 on 5 matching bases. Germline-derived CDR1 and CDR2 are SGHTA and FQGTGA. CDR3 length: 13 amino acids. With 2 bases removed from V and 6 bases from J, the gap between germline ends came to 10 bases. The CDR3 DNA is TGTGCCAGCAGCTTAGGTTGGGGGTCTGAAGCTTTCTTT. Amino acid sequence: CASSLGWGSEAFF.

Ten or more counts support this clonotype. J is TRBJ1-1 and V is TRBV7-9, with 9 nucleotides matching TRBD1. V shed 0 bases and J 1 base; nucleotides not matched to a gene: 6. Germline V lookup: CDR1 SEHNR, CDR2 FQNEAQ (reference sequence). The CDR3 covers 17 residues. The chain's CDR3 is CASSLAIQGARNTEAFF. The CDR3 DNA reads as TGTGCCAGCAGCTTAGCGATACAGGGGGCCCGGAACACTGAAGCTTTCTTT. Together with reference TRBV7-9 and TRBJ1-1, the CDR3 gives the full variable domain: DTGVSQNPRHKITKRGQNVTFRCDPISEHNRLYWYRQTLGQGPEFLTYFQNEAQLEKSRLLSDRFSAERPKGSFSTLEIQRTEQGDSAMYLCASSLAIQGARNTEAFFGQGTRLTVV.

This clonotype was recorded only once. V gene TRBV12-3 or TRBV12-4 combines with J gene TRBJ1-3; D remains ambiguous. The V end was cut by 3 bases, the J end by 2 bases, with 11 bases between. The CDR3 sequence is 15 residues long. The CDR3 DNA reads TGTGCCAGCAGTTTTGGTTCCGGTACTGGAAACACCATATATTTT. This gives the protein CASSFGSGTGNTIYF.

This clonotype occurred a few times. The V call is TRBV10-3, the J call TRBJ2-1; unclear D gene. This CDR3 has 11 amino acids. Trimming pared 2 bases from V and 8 bases from J, leaving 4 bases between. Germline loops: CDR1 ENHRY, CDR2 SYGVKD. CDR3 region: CAISETDEQFF. Written as DNA, the CDR3 is TGTGCCATCAGTGAGACCGATGAGCAGTTCTTC.

The CDR3 nucleotides read TGCAGCGTTGAGCCGCGGGCTAGCGGACGCTACAATGAGCAGTTCTTC. The encoded protein is CSVEPRASGRYNEQFF. The V gene is TRBV29-1, the J gene TRBJ2-1, with TRBD2 matching over 7 bases. This CDR3 spans 16 amino acids. From germline, CDR1 is SQVTM and CDR2 ANQGSEA. J was trimmed by 3 bases and V by 3 bases; bases with no gene match: 11.

This clonotype was detected many times. V usage is TRBV10-3 and J usage is TRBJ2-7, with 12 bases identical to TRBD1. Germline lookup yields CDR1 ENHRY and CDR2 SYGVKD. V was clipped by 11 bases and J by 5 bases; unmatched bases: 7. The length of the CDR3 is 13 residues. CDR3 in amino acids: CADPGQGANEQYF. Here the CDR3 DNA reads TGTGCCGACCCGGGACAGGGGGCCAACGAGCAGTACTTC.

The gene calls are TRBV6-6 and TRBJ1-4, with D possibly matching TRBD1 (5 bases). Germline V lookup: CDR1 MNHNY, CDR2 SVGAGI (reference sequence). This CDR3 is built from 15 residues. The ends were cut back, 0 bases at V and 8 bases at J, with 13 bases in the middle. This CDR3 reads CASSYSNGAGEKLFF. In DNA, the CDR3 is TGTGCCAGCAGTTACTCGAATGGGGCTGGGGAAAAACTGTTTTTT.

The chain uses TRBV7-8 and TRBJ1-2; D ambiguous. Germline-derived CDR1 and CDR2 are SGHVS and FQNEAQ. The CDR3 runs to 13 residues. Trimming removed 5 bases from V and 4 bases from J, with 11 bases in between. CDR3: CASSPRSAYGYTF. DNA of the CDR3: TGTGCCAGCAGCCCGCGGTCGGCCTATGGCTACACCTTC.